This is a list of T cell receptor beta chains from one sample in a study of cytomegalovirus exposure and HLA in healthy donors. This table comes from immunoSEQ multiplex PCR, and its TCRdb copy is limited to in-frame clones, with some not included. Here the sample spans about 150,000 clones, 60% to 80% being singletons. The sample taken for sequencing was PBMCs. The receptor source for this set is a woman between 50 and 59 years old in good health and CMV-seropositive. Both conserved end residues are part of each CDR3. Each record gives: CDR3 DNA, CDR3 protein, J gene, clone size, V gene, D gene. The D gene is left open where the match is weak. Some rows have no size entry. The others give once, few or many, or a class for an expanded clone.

cdr3_nt: TGCGCCAGCAGCCTGACAGGGGGCGCGATCACCGGGGAGCTGTTTTTT
cdr3_aa: CASSLTGGAITGELFF
j_call: TRBJ2-2
clone_size: .
v_call: TRBV5-1
d_call: TRBD1

cdr3_nt: TGCGCCAGCAGCCTAGAGGTTTTGAGGACTGAAGCTTTCTTT
cdr3_aa: CASSLEVLRTEAFF
j_call: TRBJ1-1
clone_size: few
v_call: TRBV4-1
d_call: .

cdr3_nt: TGTGCCAGCAGCTTAGAAAGGGGGAACTATGGCTACACCTTC
cdr3_aa: CASSLERGNYGYTF
j_call: TRBJ1-2
clone_size: .
v_call: TRBV11-2
d_call: .

cdr3_nt: TGCGCCAGCAGCCAACCGGCTGGAGATGGGGCCAACGTCCTGACTTTC
cdr3_aa: CASSQPAGDGANVLTF
j_call: TRBJ2-6
clone_size: .
v_call: TRBV4-1
d_call: .

cdr3_nt: TGTGCCATCAGTTACACCGAAAGGGAGGGTGAAGCTTTCTTT
cdr3_aa: CAISYTEREGEAFF
j_call: TRBJ1-1
clone_size: .
v_call: TRBV10-3
d_call: .

cdr3_nt: TGTGCCAGCAGCACCGGTACGGGAAGCTACGAGCAGTACTTC
cdr3_aa: CASSTGTGSYEQYF
j_call: TRBJ2-7
clone_size: .
v_call: TRBV11-2
d_call: .

cdr3_nt: TGTGCCAGTAGTGTCCCTACAGGGGGTACGAACGGGGAGCTGTTTTTT
cdr3_aa: CASSVPTGGTNGELFF
j_call: TRBJ2-2
clone_size: .
v_call: TRBV19
d_call: TRBD1

cdr3_nt: TGCGCCAGCAGCTCTATCAGGGCTGTTTACAATGAGCAGTTCTTC
cdr3_aa: CASSSIRAVYNEQFF
j_call: TRBJ2-1
clone_size: .
v_call: TRBV5-1
d_call: .

cdr3_nt: TGTGCCAGTAGTATCAGTGGAGCTGAAGCTTTCTTT
cdr3_aa: CASSISGAEAFF
j_call: TRBJ1-1
clone_size: few
v_call: TRBV19
d_call: .

cdr3_nt: TGTGCCAGCAGTGTACGACTAGCGGCGGAGACCCAGTACTTC
cdr3_aa: CASSVRLAAETQYF
j_call: TRBJ2-5
clone_size: .
v_call: TRBV6-1
d_call: TRBD2

cdr3_nt: TGTGCCAGCAGCGTCGGAGGGGAGGGCTCCTACAATGAGCAGTTCTTC
cdr3_aa: CASSVGGEGSYNEQFF
j_call: TRBJ2-1
clone_size: .
v_call: TRBV9
d_call: TRBD2

cdr3_nt: TGTGCCAGTAGATTGGGCAGGGTCCAAACGGGTGAGCAGTTCTTC
cdr3_aa: CASRLGRVQTGEQFF
j_call: TRBJ2-1
clone_size: .
v_call: TRBV19
d_call: .

cdr3_nt: TGTGCCAGCAGCTTTTCCGGGGGGGCACCCTACAATGAGCAGTTCTTC
cdr3_aa: CASSFSGGAPYNEQFF
j_call: TRBJ2-1
clone_size: .
v_call: TRBV7-9
d_call: TRBD2

cdr3_nt: TGTGCCAGCAGCCCGAGACCTAAGCGGGGGGGAGGGAAGGAGCAGTACTTC
cdr3_aa: CASSPRPKRGGGKEQYF
j_call: TRBJ2-7
clone_size: .
v_call: TRBV14
d_call: TRBD2

cdr3_nt: TGTGCCAGCAGCTTGGCAAGCGGGGGCGTAAATGAGCAGTTCTTC
cdr3_aa: CASSLASGGVNEQFF
j_call: TRBJ2-1
clone_size: .
v_call: TRBV5-6
d_call: TRBD2

cdr3_nt: TGCGCCAGCAAACACGACCGGGGAATAAGGGAGCTGTTTTTT
cdr3_aa: CASKHDRGIRELFF
j_call: TRBJ2-2
clone_size: .
v_call: TRBV5-1
d_call: .

cdr3_nt: TGTGCCGGGCTAACCGGGACAGACTACAATGAGCAGTTCTTC
cdr3_aa: CAGLTGTDYNEQFF
j_call: TRBJ2-1
clone_size: .
v_call: TRBV30
d_call: TRBD1

cdr3_nt: TGTGCCAGCAGTGAAGGGGGACAGGGAGGAGGAAACACCATATATTTT
cdr3_aa: CASSEGGQGGGNTIYF
j_call: TRBJ1-3
clone_size: .
v_call: TRBV6-1
d_call: TRBD1

cdr3_nt: TGTGCCAGCAGTGCCGACAGGGGCCTTAACTATGGCTACACCTTC
cdr3_aa: CASSADRGLNYGYTF
j_call: TRBJ1-2
clone_size: .
v_call: TRBV2
d_call: TRBD1

cdr3_nt: TGCGCCAGCAGCTCCAGTGGACAGTTAGCGGAGACCCAGTACTTC
cdr3_aa: CASSSSGQLAETQYF
j_call: TRBJ2-5
clone_size: .
v_call: TRBV5-1
d_call: .

cdr3_nt: TGCGCCAGCAGCGAAGGGACAGAGGGCCGGCCCCAGCATTTT
cdr3_aa: CASSEGTEGRPQHF
j_call: TRBJ1-5
clone_size: .
v_call: TRBV5-1
d_call: TRBD1

cdr3_nt: TGCGCCAGCAGCCAAGTTAGCGGGGCCCCCAATGAGCAGTTCTTC
cdr3_aa: CASSQVSGAPNEQFF
j_call: TRBJ2-1
clone_size: .
v_call: TRBV4-1
d_call: TRBD2

cdr3_nt: TGTGCCAGTAGTATATGGGGGGGCGTCACCGGGGAGCTGTTTTTT
cdr3_aa: CASSIWGGVTGELFF
j_call: TRBJ2-2
clone_size: .
v_call: TRBV19
d_call: .

cdr3_nt: TGTGCCAGTAGTATAGATCGGGGTTCCCCGGGTAACGAGCAGTACTTC
cdr3_aa: CASSIDRGSPGNEQYF
j_call: TRBJ2-7
clone_size: .
v_call: TRBV19
d_call: .

cdr3_nt: TGTGCCAGTAGTATAGGCGGAGAGAACACTAAAGCTTTCTTT
cdr3_aa: CASSIGGENTKAFF
j_call: TRBJ1-1
clone_size: .
v_call: TRBV19
d_call: .

cdr3_nt: TGTGCCAGCAGTGCGCGGGACAGGTACTCGGATACGCAGTATTTT
cdr3_aa: CASSARDRYSDTQYF
j_call: TRBJ2-3
clone_size: .
v_call: TRBV6-1
d_call: TRBD1

cdr3_nt: TGCGCCAGCAGCCAAGTTGGGGGCTTACAGGGGGACTATAATTCACCCCTCCACTTT
cdr3_aa: CASSQVGGLQGDYNSPLHF
j_call: TRBJ1-6
clone_size: .
v_call: TRBV4-1
d_call: TRBD1

cdr3_nt: TGTGCCAGCAGCTCGGGACAGAATGAGGTTAACTACGAGCAGTACTTC
cdr3_aa: CASSSGQNEVNYEQYF
j_call: TRBJ2-7
clone_size: .
v_call: TRBV5-4
d_call: TRBD1

cdr3_nt: TGCGCCAGCAGCTTAGGCGGATTGAACACTGAAGCTTTCTTT
cdr3_aa: CASSLGGLNTEAFF
j_call: TRBJ1-1
clone_size: .
v_call: TRBV5-1
d_call: .

cdr3_nt: TGCGCCAGCAGCTCAGGACAGGGAAGTCAAGAGACCCAGTACTTC
cdr3_aa: CASSSGQGSQETQYF
j_call: TRBJ2-5
clone_size: .
v_call: TRBV5-1
d_call: TRBD1

cdr3_nt: TGTGCCTGGAGCTACGGACAGGGTAATGAAAAACTGTTTTTT
cdr3_aa: CAWSYGQGNEKLFF
j_call: TRBJ1-4
clone_size: .
v_call: TRBV30
d_call: TRBD1

cdr3_nt: TGTGCCAGCAGCCGACAGGGAAGGGCGGAACATGGCTACACCTTC
cdr3_aa: CASSRQGRAEHGYTF
j_call: TRBJ1-2
clone_size: .
v_call: TRBV6-5
d_call: TRBD1

cdr3_nt: TGTGCCAGCAGTTTTCAAGTGGGGCCTAATTCACCCCTCCACTTT
cdr3_aa: CASSFQVGPNSPLHF
j_call: TRBJ1-6
clone_size: .
v_call: TRBV27
d_call: .

cdr3_nt: TGTGCCAGTAGTACCTGGACAGGCGGGAGCAATCAGCCCCAGCATTTT
cdr3_aa: CASSTWTGGSNQPQHF
j_call: TRBJ1-5
clone_size: .
v_call: TRBV19
d_call: TRBD1

cdr3_nt: TGTGCCAGCAGCAGACTAGCGGGGGCCGGCAATGAGCAGTTCTTC
cdr3_aa: CASSRLAGAGNEQFF
j_call: TRBJ2-1
clone_size: .
v_call: TRBV11-3
d_call: TRBD2

cdr3_nt: TGTGCCAGCAGCTTGGAGGGGCCTAACTATGGCTACACCTTC
cdr3_aa: CASSLEGPNYGYTF
j_call: TRBJ1-2
clone_size: once
v_call: TRBV5-8
d_call: .

cdr3_nt: TGTGCCAGCAGCGTGGGACAGGGAATCGGGAACACCGGGGAGCTGTTTTTT
cdr3_aa: CASSVGQGIGNTGELFF
j_call: TRBJ2-2
clone_size: once
v_call: TRBV9
d_call: TRBD1

cdr3_nt: TGTGCCATCAGTGGAGCCGGGACAGGGAGTCACGAGCAGTACTTC
cdr3_aa: CAISGAGTGSHEQYF
j_call: TRBJ2-7
clone_size: .
v_call: TRBV10-3
d_call: TRBD1

cdr3_nt: TGTGCCAGCAGCTTGGGAGCACAGGGAATAGGAGACAATGAGCAGTTCTTC
cdr3_aa: CASSLGAQGIGDNEQFF
j_call: TRBJ2-1
clone_size: few
v_call: TRBV5-4
d_call: .

cdr3_nt: TGTGCCAGCAGCGTAGGAACGGGACAGGGGTACACTGAAGCTTTCTTT
cdr3_aa: CASSVGTGQGYTEAFF
j_call: TRBJ1-1
clone_size: .
v_call: TRBV9
d_call: TRBD1

cdr3_nt: TGTGCCAGCAGCTTTCAGGGATACGAGCAGTACTTC
cdr3_aa: CASSFQGYEQYF
j_call: TRBJ2-7
clone_size: .
v_call: TRBV11-2
d_call: .

cdr3_nt: TGTGCCAGCAGCATGACAGGGAGTCCCTACGAGCAGTACTTC
cdr3_aa: CASSMTGSPYEQYF
j_call: TRBJ2-7
clone_size: .
v_call: TRBV5-7
d_call: TRBD1

cdr3_nt: TGTGCCAGCAGTCCCACGGGGGGTCGAGGCTACACCTTC
cdr3_aa: CASSPTGGRGYTF
j_call: TRBJ1-2
clone_size: .
v_call: TRBV27
d_call: .

cdr3_nt: TGTGCCAGCAGCTTAGCTCGGGGAGGGGGTTACAATGAGCAGTTCTTC
cdr3_aa: CASSLARGGGYNEQFF
j_call: TRBJ2-1
clone_size: .
v_call: TRBV11-1
d_call: .

cdr3_nt: TGTGCCTGGCAAATAGCGGGGGGAGAGACCCAGTACTTC
cdr3_aa: CAWQIAGGETQYF
j_call: TRBJ2-5
clone_size: .
v_call: TRBV30
d_call: TRBD2

cdr3_nt: TGCGCCAGCAGCGCTGAAAGGGACAGGGGAGAAGAAACTGTTTTT
cdr3_aa: CASSAERDRGEETVF
j_call: TRBJ1-4
clone_size: few
v_call: TRBV5-1
d_call: TRBD1

cdr3_nt: TGTGCCAGCAGCTTGGGGGTCGCAGGGGCAGGGCAGCCCCAGCATTTT
cdr3_aa: CASSLGVAGAGQPQHF
j_call: TRBJ1-5
clone_size: .
v_call: TRBV7-6
d_call: .

cdr3_nt: TGTGCCAGCAGCTTAGTGGTTAGCGGGGGCCCCTCCTACGAGCAGTACTTC
cdr3_aa: CASSLVVSGGPSYEQYF
j_call: TRBJ2-7
clone_size: .
v_call: TRBV13
d_call: TRBD2

cdr3_nt: TGTGCCAGCAGACGCCCGGGACAGGGGACTGAAGCTTTCTTT
cdr3_aa: CASRRPGQGTEAFF
j_call: TRBJ1-1
clone_size: .
v_call: TRBV7-3
d_call: TRBD1

cdr3_nt: TGTGCCAGCAGCTTAGGGTCGGGGAAAGTAAATGAGCAGTTCTTC
cdr3_aa: CASSLGSGKVNEQFF
j_call: TRBJ2-1
clone_size: .
v_call: TRBV7-6
d_call: .

cdr3_nt: TGTGCCAGCAGCGTATCCGGGGGGGAGCAGTACTTC
cdr3_aa: CASSVSGGEQYF
j_call: TRBJ2-7
clone_size: .
v_call: TRBV9
d_call: TRBD2

cdr3_nt: TGTGCCAGCACCACACAAGGAGCGGGGGATCAAGAGACCCAGTACTTC
cdr3_aa: CASTTQGAGDQETQYF
j_call: TRBJ2-5
clone_size: once
v_call: TRBV5-4
d_call: TRBD2

cdr3_nt: TGCGCCAGCAGCCGAGAGACAGGGGGGGGACAAAAACTGTTTTTT
cdr3_aa: CASSRETGGGQKLFF
j_call: TRBJ1-4
clone_size: .
v_call: TRBV4-1
d_call: TRBD1

cdr3_nt: TGTGCCAGTAGTATAGGGGGGACAGGGACTGAGCAGTTCTTC
cdr3_aa: CASSIGGTGTEQFF
j_call: TRBJ2-1
clone_size: few
v_call: TRBV19
d_call: TRBD1

cdr3_nt: TGCGCCAGCAGCCCGGGCGGGACAGCGGATTTCCTATATGGCTACACCTTC
cdr3_aa: CASSPGGTADFLYGYTF
j_call: TRBJ1-2
clone_size: .
v_call: TRBV5-1
d_call: TRBD1

cdr3_nt: TGTGCCAGCAGTTTATCTCCTTGGCAGGTCTCCTACGAGCAGTACTTC
cdr3_aa: CASSLSPWQVSYEQYF
j_call: TRBJ2-7
clone_size: once
v_call: TRBV27
d_call: .

cdr3_nt: TGTGCTAGTGGTTTGGGACAGATGAACACTGAAGCTTTCTTT
cdr3_aa: CASGLGQMNTEAFF
j_call: TRBJ1-1
clone_size: .
v_call: TRBV12-5
d_call: .

cdr3_nt: TGTGCCAGCAGGGTAGCGGGGGGCTCTCAAGAGACCCAGTACTTC
cdr3_aa: CASRVAGGSQETQYF
j_call: TRBJ2-5
clone_size: .
v_call: TRBV6-5
d_call: TRBD2